This T cell receptor beta chain comes out of a study of cytomegalovirus exposure and HLA in healthy donors. 13 Jbeta primers and 60 Vbeta primers were used for the PCR. Profiling relied on immunoSEQ multiplex PCR, and the TCRdb table lists in-frame clones only, not all of them. The sample has 120,000 to 150,000 clones; over 70% are singletons. Turning to this clone: Its target is unknown. In the same sample, other DNA sequences code for this CDR3.

Trimming cost V 4 bases and J 2 bases; bases outside gene matches: 6. From germline, CDR1 is SGDLS and CDR2 YYNGEE. The CDR3 is made up of 14 amino acids. Study outcomes and limitations: Sequencing artifact likely explains a cluster of highly shared sequence variants.

The sample comprised PBMCs. The chain carries TRBV9 and TRBJ2-7; 7 nucleotides agree with TRBD1. This TCR came from a woman between 40 and 50 years old in good health and CMV-seropositive. The CDR3 here is CASSPSGQPYEQYF. For the CDR3, the DNA is TGTGCCAGCAGCCCCTCGGGACAGCCCTACGAGCAGTACTTC.